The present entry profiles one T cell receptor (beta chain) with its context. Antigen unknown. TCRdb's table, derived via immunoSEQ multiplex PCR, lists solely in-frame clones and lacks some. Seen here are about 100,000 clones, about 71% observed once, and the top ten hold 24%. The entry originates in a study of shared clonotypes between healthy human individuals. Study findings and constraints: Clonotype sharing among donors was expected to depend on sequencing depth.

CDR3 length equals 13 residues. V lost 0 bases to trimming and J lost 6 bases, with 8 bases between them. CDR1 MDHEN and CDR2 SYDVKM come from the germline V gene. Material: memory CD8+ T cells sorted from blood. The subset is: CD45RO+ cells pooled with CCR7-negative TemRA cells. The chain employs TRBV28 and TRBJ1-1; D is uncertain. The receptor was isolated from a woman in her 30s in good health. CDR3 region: CASSLWRTSEAFF. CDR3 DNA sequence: TGTGCCAGCAGTTTATGGAGGACGTCTGAAGCTTTCTTT.